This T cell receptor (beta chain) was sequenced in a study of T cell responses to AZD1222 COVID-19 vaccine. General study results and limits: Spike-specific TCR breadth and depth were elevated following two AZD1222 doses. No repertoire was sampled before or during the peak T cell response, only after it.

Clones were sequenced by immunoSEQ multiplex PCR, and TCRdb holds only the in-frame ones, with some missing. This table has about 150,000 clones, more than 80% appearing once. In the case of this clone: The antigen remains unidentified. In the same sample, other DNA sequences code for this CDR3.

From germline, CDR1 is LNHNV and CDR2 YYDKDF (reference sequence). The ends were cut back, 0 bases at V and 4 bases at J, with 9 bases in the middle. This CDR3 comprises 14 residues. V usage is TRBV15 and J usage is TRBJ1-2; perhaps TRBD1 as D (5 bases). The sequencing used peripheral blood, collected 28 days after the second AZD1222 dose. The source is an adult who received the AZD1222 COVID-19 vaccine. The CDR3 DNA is TGTGCCACCAGCAGAGATCGGGGCAGCTATGGCTACACCTTC. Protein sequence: CATSRDRGSYGYTF.